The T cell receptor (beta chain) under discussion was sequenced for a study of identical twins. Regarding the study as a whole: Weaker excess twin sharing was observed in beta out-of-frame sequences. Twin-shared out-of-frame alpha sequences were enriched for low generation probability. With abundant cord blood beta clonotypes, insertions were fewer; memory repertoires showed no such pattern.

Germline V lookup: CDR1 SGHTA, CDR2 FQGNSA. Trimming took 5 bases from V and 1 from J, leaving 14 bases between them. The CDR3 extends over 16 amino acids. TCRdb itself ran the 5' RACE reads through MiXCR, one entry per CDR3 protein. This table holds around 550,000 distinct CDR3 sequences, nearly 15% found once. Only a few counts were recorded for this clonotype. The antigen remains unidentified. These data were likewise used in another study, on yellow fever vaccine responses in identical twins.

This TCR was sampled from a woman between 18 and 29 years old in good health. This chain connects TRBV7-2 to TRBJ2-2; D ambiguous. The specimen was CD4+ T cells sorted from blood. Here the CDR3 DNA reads TGTGCCAGCAGCCCCAGCGCGACGGTGAACACCGGGGAGCTGTTTTTT. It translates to CASSPSATVNTGELFF.